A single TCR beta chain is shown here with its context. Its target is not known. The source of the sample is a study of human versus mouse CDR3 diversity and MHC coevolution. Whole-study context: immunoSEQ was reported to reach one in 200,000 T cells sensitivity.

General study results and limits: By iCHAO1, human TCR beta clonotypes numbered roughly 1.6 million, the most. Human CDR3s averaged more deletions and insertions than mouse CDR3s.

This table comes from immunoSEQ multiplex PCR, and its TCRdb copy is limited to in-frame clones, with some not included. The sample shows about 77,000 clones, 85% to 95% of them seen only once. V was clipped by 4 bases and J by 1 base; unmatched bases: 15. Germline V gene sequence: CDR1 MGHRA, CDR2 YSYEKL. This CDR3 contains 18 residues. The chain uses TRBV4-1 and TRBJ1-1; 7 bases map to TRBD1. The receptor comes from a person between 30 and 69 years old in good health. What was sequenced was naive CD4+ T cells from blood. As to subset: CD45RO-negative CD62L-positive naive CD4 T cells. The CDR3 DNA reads TGCGCCAGCAGCCCCAAAGCCCCAGGGGGTATCCGGAACACTGAAGCTTTCTTT. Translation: CASSPKAPGGIRNTEAFF.